The 24 T cell receptor beta chains below all came from one sample that was sequenced in a study of CD8+CD57+ T cells in acquired aplastic anemia. Genomic DNA served as template for TCR beta VDJ and CDR3 profiling. TCRdb reanalysed the reads using MiXCR and keeps one entry per CDR3 protein. This sample has around 180,000 distinct CDR3 sequences; roughly half occur once, and the top ten carry under 2%. Selection for sequencing was limited to patients who had shown CD8+CD57+ cell expansion by flow cytometry. The sequenced sample was sorted CD4+, CD8+, or CD8+CD57+ T cells (not recorded which) from PBMCs. These receptor sequences come from a human donor with aplastic anemia.

The V gene is TRBV19, the J gene TRBJ2-1; no clear D gene. V dropped 2 bases and J dropped 8 bases, with 13 bases sitting between them. The CDR3 length is 14 residues. Germline V lookup: CDR1 LNHDA, CDR2 SQIVND (reference sequence). CDR3 DNA sequence: TGTGCCAGTAGTATATTTCCAGCTAACTATGAGCAGTTCTTC. Its protein product is CASSIFPANYEQFF.

At least ten counts were recorded for this clonotype. The chain links TRBV29-1 to TRBJ2-2; D is unclear. The CDR3 sequence is 11 residues long. V was pared by 7 bases and J by 3 bases, with 6 bases between. CDR1 is SQVTM and CDR2 is ANQGSEA in the germline V gene. The CDR3 here is CSAAHTGELFF. Here the CDR3 DNA reads TGCAGCGCGGCCCACACCGGGGAGCTGTTTTTT.

The chain recombines TRBV7-2 with TRBJ1-1; a weak D match, TRBD1 (5 bases). The germline CDR1 and CDR2 sequences are SGHTA and FQGNSA. Trimming left V 4 bases short and J 4 bases short, with 10 bases between. This CDR3 has 13 residues. CDR3 sequence: CASSSIGTTEAFF. CDR3 sequence (DNA): TGTGCCAGCAGCTCTATAGGGACCACTGAAGCTTTCTTT.

The genes are TRBV7-9 and TRBJ2-7, with D unclear. The CDR3 has 12 residues. V shed 5 bases and J shed 6 bases, with 11 bases lying between them. Germline CDR1 is SEHNR and CDR2 is FQNEAQ (reference sequence). In DNA form, the CDR3 reads TGTGCCAGCAGCGACGGCTCACCCGAGCAGTACTTC. Amino acids: CASSDGSPEQYF.

The sample holds a few counts of this clonotype. The chain links TRBV24-1 to TRBJ2-2; no clear D gene. Looked up from germline, CDR1 is KGHDR and CDR2 is SFDVKD. The CDR3 spans 13 residues. The V end was cut by 8 bases, the J end by 5 bases, with 11 bases between. CDR3 region: CATKGTQTGELFF. CDR3 nucleotides: TGTGCCACCAAGGGTACTCAGACCGGGGAGCTGTTTTTT.

The chain employs TRBV19 and TRBJ2-2; weak D call: TRBD2 (6 bases). The length of the CDR3 is 13 residues. V was trimmed by 9 bases and J by 1 base, leaving 9 bases between them. In germline, CDR1 is LNHDA, CDR2 SQIVND (reference sequence). Here the CDR3 reads CASSGLNTGELFF. CDR3 nucleotides: TGTGCCAGCAGCGGGTTGAACACCGGGGAGCTGTTTTTT. The complete variable domain, with remaining parts taken from reference TRBV19 and TRBJ2-2, reads DGGITQSPKYLFRKEGQNVTLSCEQNLNHDAMYWYRQDPGQGLRLIYYSQIVNDFQKGDIAEGYSVSREKKESFPLTVTSAQKNPTAFYLCASSGLNTGELFFGEGSRLTVL.

A few counts support this clonotype. The genes are TRBV25-1 and TRBJ1-2; TRBD1 matches 7 bases. In germline, CDR1 is MGHDK, CDR2 SYGVNS. V lost 4 bases to trimming and J lost 12 bases; unmatched junction nucleotides: 11. The CDR3 is 13 amino acids. CDR3 sequence (DNA): TGTGCCAGCAGTGGCTCCGGGACAGCCTTGAACACCTTC. It translates to CASSGSGTALNTF.

The chain recombines TRBV20-1 with TRBJ1-3, with D hard to call. Germline-derived CDR1 and CDR2 are DFQATT and SNEGSKA (reference sequence). This CDR3 is 12 amino acids long. V lost 6 bases to trimming and J lost 1 base, with 7 bases between them. DNA for the CDR3: TGCAGTGCCACAGATTCTGGAAACACCATATATTTT. It codes for CSATDSGNTIYF.

The V and J genes are TRBV7-9 and TRBJ2-7; D is uncertain. The CDR3 covers 13 residues. V was clipped by 5 bases and J by 6 bases, with 14 bases between them. The V gene's germline CDR1 is SEHNR and CDR2 FQNEAQ (reference sequence). The CDR3 region is CASSQDPLIEQYF. The CDR3 bases are TGTGCCAGCAGCCAAGACCCCCTTATCGAGCAGTACTTC.

In this sample, this clonotype turned up a few times. This chain uses TRBV5-1 with TRBJ2-3; 9 nucleotides match TRBD2. The germline CDR1 and CDR2 sequences are SGHRS and YFSETQ. This CDR3 has 14 amino acids. The junction had 3 bases not matched to a gene; V was cut back by 2 bases and J by 5 bases. The CDR3 spells CASSFFSGGDTQYF. The CDR3, as DNA: TGCGCCAGCAGCTTTTTTAGCGGGGGAGATACGCAGTATTTT.

This clonotype was detected ten times or more. The chain employs TRBV10-3 and TRBJ2-7; perhaps TRBD1 as D (5 bases). Trimming cost V 2 bases and J 4 bases, with 15 bases left between them. This CDR3 spans 15 amino acids. Germline CDR1 is ENHRY and CDR2 is SYGVKD. CDR3: CAISERTQLGYEQYF. The CDR3 region has the DNA TGTGCCATCAGTGAGCGGACACAGCTTGGGTACGAGCAGTACTTC.

There are many counts of this clonotype. The gene calls are TRBV7-9 and TRBJ1-3; the D gene is possibly TRBD1 (6 bases). The germline V and J ends were trimmed by 6 bases and 2 bases, with 8 bases remaining between them. This CDR3 is 13 amino acids long. CDR1 SEHNR and CDR2 FQNEAQ come from the germline V gene (reference sequence). CDR3 coding DNA: TGTGCCAGCAGATCAGGGGCTGGAAACACCATATATTTT. Its translation is CASRSGAGNTIYF.

The V call is TRBV2, the J call TRBJ1-6, with D perhaps TRBD1 (6 bases). V was shortened by 6 bases and J by 11 bases, with 8 bases between the two germline ends. CDR1 and CDR2 (germline): SNHLY, FYNNEI. The CDR3 runs 11 residues. The DNA for the CDR3 is TGTGCCAGCAGACAGGGACCACCCCTCCACTTT. This encodes CASRQGPPLHF.

The chain has TRBV10-2 and TRBJ2-7, with D unresolved. This CDR3 has 14 amino acids. In germline, CDR1 is WSHSY, CDR2 SAAADI. V gave up 6 bases and J gave up 3 bases, with 15 bases separating them. The CDR3, as DNA: TGCGCCAGCAGGTCTCAGGACGACCTCTACGAGCAGTACGTC. Its translation: CASRSQDDLYEQYV.

A remark on this clonotype: A much larger clonotype is one base distant, so this may be a read error. The V gene is TRBV28, the J gene TRBJ1-2; no clear D. The V gene's germline CDR1 is MDHEN and CDR2 SYDVKM. Trimming left V 11 bases short and J 3 bases short, with 19 bases between. This CDR3 spans 14 amino acids. The DNA for the CDR3 is TGTGCCGGCACTCCCCTACGGACCCACTATGGCTACACCTTC. It specifies CAGTPLRTHYGYTF.

This clonotype was seen repeatedly, ten times or more. J is TRBJ2-5 and V is TRBV5-4; 10 bases agree with TRBD2. This CDR3 has 15 amino acids. J lost 4 bases, V lost 4 bases, and 7 bases had no gene match. In germline, CDR1 is SGHNT, CDR2 YYREEE (reference sequence). This CDR3 reads CASSDQREGRETQYF. The CDR3 DNA is TGTGCCAGCAGCGATCAGCGGGAGGGGCGAGAGACCCAGTACTTC.

J is TRBJ1-2 and V is TRBV29-1; TRBD1 agrees at 9 bases. Trimming cost V 7 bases and J 7 bases; bases outside gene matches: 4. This CDR3 comprises 11 residues. Per the germline V gene, CDR1 is SQVTM and CDR2 is ANQGSEA. This chain's CDR3 is CSAGDRAGYTF. The CDR3 DNA is TGCAGCGCAGGGGACAGGGCTGGCTACACCTTC.

The rearrangement links TRBV2 to TRBJ2-1, with D perhaps matching TRBD2 (5 bases). V was shortened by 6 bases and J by 5 bases, with 17 bases between the two germline ends. From germline, CDR1 is SNHLY and CDR2 FYNNEI. The CDR3 runs to 15 residues. The CDR3 bases are TGTGCCAGCAGCGCTACTAGTGGTCTACACAATGAGCAGTTCTTC. As protein: CASSATSGLHNEQFF.

The chain recombines TRBV7-2 with TRBJ1-1; TRBD1 aligns across 9 bases. The CDR3 is 13 amino acids. V lost 2 bases, J lost 7 bases, and 2 bases stayed unmatched. Germline CDR1 and CDR2: SGHTA and FQGNSA. CDR3: CASSLTGQGEAFF. The DNA for the CDR3 is TGTGCCAGCAGCTTAACGGGACAGGGTGAAGCTTTCTTT. Complete variable domain (other parts from reference TRBV7-2 and TRBJ1-1): GAGVSQSPSNKVTEKGKDVELRCDPISGHTALYWYRQSLGQGLEFLIYFQGNSAPDKSGLPSDRFSAERTGGSVSTLTIQRTQQEDSAVYLCASSLTGQGEAFFGQGTRLTVV.

V gene TRBV12-3 or TRBV12-4 combines with J gene TRBJ1-2, with TRBD1 identical over 9 bases. V lost 6 bases and J lost 7; bases outside the gene matches: 9. The CDR3 consists of 14 residues. The CDR3 protein is CASRHRDRVAGYTF. As DNA, the CDR3 is TGTGCCAGCAGACACCGGGACAGGGTAGCTGGCTACACCTTC.

This clonotype was seen at least ten times. The chain recombines TRBV27 with TRBJ1-1; D gene ambiguous. Trimming shortened V by 9 bases and J by 2 bases, and 1 base separated the two germline ends. Germline V lookup: CDR1 MNHEY, CDR2 SMNVEV (reference sequence). The CDR3 contains 9 residues. This CDR3 reads CASNTEAFF. CDR3 sequence (DNA): TGTGCCAGTAACACTGAAGCTTTCTTT.

The chain recombines TRBV20-1 with TRBJ2-1; 11 positions agree with TRBD2. This CDR3 spans 16 amino acids. V shed 1 base and J 4 bases; nucleotides not matched to a gene: 6. CDR1 and CDR2 (germline): DFQATT, SNEGSKA (reference sequence). CDR3 nucleotide sequence: TGCAGTGCTAGAGGTCCGTTAGCGGGAGGGTACAATGAGCAGTTCTTC. Translating it yields CSARGPLAGGYNEQFF.

The sample holds many counts of this clonotype. The V call is TRBV5-1, the J call TRBJ2-6, with TRBD1 as a possible D gene (6 bases). The CDR3 extends over 16 amino acids. Trimming removed 3 bases from V and 0 bases from J, with 10 bases in between. Germline values: CDR1 SGHRS, CDR2 YFSETQ. The CDR3 loop reads CASSSGQPSGANVLTF. The CDR3 DNA sequence: TGCGCCAGCAGCTCTGGACAGCCCTCTGGGGCCAACGTCCTGACTTTC.

Comment on this clonotype: A read error is possible here, since a much larger clone lies one base away. J is TRBJ2-4 and V is TRBV5-1; D tentatively reads TRBD1 or TRBD2 (5 bases each). The CDR3 runs 13 residues. CDR1 SGHRS and CDR2 YFSETQ come from the germline V gene. The CDR3 DNA is TGCGCCAGCAGCTTGGCCGAGGGGAGCATTCAGCACTTC. Its protein is CASSLAEGSIQHF.